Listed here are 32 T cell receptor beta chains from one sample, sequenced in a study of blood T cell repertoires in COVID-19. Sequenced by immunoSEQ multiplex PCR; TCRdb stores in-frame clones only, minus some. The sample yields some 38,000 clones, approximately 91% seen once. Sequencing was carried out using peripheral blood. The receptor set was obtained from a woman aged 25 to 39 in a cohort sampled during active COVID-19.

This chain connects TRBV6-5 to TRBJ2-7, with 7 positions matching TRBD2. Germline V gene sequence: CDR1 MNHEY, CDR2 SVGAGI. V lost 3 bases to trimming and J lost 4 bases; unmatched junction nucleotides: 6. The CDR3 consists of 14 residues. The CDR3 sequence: CASSYGLAAYEQYF. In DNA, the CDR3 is TGTGCCAGCAGTTATGGGCTAGCGGCATACGAGCAGTACTTC.

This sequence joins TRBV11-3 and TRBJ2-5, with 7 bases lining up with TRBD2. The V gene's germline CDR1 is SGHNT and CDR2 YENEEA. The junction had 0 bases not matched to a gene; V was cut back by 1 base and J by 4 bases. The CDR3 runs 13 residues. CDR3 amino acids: CASSLVAGETQYF. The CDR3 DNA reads TGTGCCAGCAGCTTAGTAGCGGGAGAGACCCAGTACTTC.

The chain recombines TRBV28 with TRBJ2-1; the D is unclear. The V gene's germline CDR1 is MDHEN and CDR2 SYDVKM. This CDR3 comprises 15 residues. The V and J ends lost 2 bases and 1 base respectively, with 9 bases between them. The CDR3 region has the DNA TGTGCCAGCAGTTTACCGAGATCGTCCTACAATGAGCAGTTCTTC. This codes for CASSLPRSSYNEQFF.

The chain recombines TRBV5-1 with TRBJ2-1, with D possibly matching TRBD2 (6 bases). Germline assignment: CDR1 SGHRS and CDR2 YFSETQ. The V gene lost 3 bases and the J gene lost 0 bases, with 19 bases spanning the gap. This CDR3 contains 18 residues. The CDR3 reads CASSSGTSTSGSYNEQFF. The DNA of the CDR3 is TGCGCCAGCAGCTCCGGGACTTCCACATCGGGCTCCTACAATGAGCAGTTCTTC. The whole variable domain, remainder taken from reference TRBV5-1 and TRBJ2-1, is KAGVTQTPRYLIKTRGQQVTLSCSPISGHRSVSWYQQTPGQGLQFLFEYFSETQRNKGNFPGRFSGRQFSNSRSEMNVSTLELGDSALYLCASSSGTSTSGSYNEQFFGPGTRLTVL.

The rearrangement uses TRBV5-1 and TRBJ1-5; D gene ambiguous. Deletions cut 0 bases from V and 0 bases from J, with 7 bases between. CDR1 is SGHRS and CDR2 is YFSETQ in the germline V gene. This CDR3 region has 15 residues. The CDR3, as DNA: TGCGCCAGCAGCTTGGGGCATAATAGCAATCAGCCCCAGCATTTT. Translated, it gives CASSLGHNSNQPQHF.

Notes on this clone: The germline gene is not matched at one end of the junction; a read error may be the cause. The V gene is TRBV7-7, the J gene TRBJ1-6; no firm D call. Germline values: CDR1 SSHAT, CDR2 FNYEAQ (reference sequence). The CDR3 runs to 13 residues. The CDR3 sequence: CASSPSAGSPLHF. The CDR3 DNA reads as TGTGCTAGCAGCCCCTCGGCGGGATCACCCCTCCACTTT.

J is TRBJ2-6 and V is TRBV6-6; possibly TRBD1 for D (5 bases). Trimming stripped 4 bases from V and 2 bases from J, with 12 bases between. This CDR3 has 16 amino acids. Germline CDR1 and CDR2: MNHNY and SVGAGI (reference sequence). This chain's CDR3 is CASSSTGSTGANVLTF. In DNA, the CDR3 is TGTGCCAGCAGTTCAACAGGTAGCACTGGGGCCAACGTCCTGACTTTC.

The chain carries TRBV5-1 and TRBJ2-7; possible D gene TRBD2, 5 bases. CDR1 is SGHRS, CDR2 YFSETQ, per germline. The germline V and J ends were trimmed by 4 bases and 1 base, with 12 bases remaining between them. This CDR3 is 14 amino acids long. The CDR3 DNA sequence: TGCGCCAGCAGCCCGACCGGGGATTCCTACGAGCAGTACTTC. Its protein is CASSPTGDSYEQYF. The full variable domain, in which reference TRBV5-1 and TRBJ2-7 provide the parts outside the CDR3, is KAGVTQTPRYLIKTRGQQVTLSCSPISGHRSVSWYQQTPGQGLQFLFEYFSETQRNKGNFPGRFSGRQFSNSRSEMNVSTLELGDSALYLCASSPTGDSYEQYFGPGTRLTVT.

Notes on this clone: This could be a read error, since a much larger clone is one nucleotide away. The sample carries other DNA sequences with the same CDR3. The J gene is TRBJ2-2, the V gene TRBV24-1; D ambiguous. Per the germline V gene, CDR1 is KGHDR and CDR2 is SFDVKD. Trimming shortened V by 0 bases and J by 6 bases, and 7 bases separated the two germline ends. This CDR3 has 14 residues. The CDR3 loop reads CATSDLVRAGELFF. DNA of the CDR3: TGTGCCACCAGTGATTTGGTTCGGGCCGGGGAGCTGTTTTTT.

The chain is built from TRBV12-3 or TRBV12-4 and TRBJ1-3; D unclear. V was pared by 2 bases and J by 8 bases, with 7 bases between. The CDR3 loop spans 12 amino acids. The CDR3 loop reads CASSLKEYTIYF. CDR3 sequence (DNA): TGTGCCAGCAGTTTAAAGGAGTACACCATATATTTT.

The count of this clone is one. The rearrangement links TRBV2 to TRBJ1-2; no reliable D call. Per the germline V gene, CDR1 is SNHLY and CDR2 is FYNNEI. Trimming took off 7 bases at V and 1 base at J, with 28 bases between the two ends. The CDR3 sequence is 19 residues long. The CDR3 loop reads CASNPGLGRDGRLNYGYTF. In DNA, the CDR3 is TGTGCCAGCAATCCTGGACTAGGGAGGGATGGCAGACTTAACTATGGCTACACCTTC.

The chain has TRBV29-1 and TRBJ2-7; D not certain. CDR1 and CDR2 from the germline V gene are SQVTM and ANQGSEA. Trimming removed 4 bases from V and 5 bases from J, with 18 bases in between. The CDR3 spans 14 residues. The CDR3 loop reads CSVVRLSSVDEQYF. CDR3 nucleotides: TGCAGCGTTGTTCGTCTATCCTCCGTCGACGAGCAGTACTTC.

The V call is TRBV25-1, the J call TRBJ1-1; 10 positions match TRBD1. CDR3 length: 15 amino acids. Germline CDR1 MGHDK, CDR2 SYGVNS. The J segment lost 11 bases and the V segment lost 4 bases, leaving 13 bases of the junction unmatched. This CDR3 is CASSAFGQGGLGAFF. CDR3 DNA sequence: TGTGCCAGCAGTGCGTTTGGACAGGGGGGCCTAGGGGCTTTCTTT.

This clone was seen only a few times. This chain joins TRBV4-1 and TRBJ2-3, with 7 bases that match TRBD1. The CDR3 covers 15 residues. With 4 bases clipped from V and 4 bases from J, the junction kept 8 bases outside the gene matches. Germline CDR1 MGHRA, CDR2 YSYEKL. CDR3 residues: CASSPNTGAADTQYF. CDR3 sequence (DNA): TGCGCCAGCAGCCCTAACACAGGGGCGGCAGATACGCAGTATTTT.

The CDR3 protein is CASSLALNSYNEQFF. The CDR3 nucleotides are TGTGCCAGCAGCTTAGCCCTTAACTCTTACAATGAGCAGTTCTTC. The chain joins TRBV7-2 to TRBJ2-1; no clear D. There are 15 residues in the CDR3. The V gene's germline CDR1 is SGHTA and CDR2 FQGNSA. Trimming removed 0 bases at V and 4 bases at J, with 10 bases between.

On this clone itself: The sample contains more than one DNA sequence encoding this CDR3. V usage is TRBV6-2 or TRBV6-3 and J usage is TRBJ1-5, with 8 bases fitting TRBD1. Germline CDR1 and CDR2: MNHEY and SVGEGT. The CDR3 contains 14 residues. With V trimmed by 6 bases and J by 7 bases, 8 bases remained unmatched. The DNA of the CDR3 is TGTGCCAGCAGCCTTGGACAGGGCGGCCAGCCCCAGCATTTT. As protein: CASSLGQGGQPQHF.

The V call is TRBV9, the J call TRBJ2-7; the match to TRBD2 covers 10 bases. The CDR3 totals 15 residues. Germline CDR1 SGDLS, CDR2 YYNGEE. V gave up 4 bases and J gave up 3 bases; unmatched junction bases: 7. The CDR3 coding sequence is TGTGCCAGCAGCCTCGGACTAGCGGAGGGCTACGAGCAGTACTTC. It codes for CASSLGLAEGYEQYF. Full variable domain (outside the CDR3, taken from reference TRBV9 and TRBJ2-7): DSGVTQTPKHLITATGQRVTLRCSPRSGDLSVYWYQQSLDQGLQFLIQYYNGEERAKGNILERFSAQQFPDLHSELNLSSLELGDSALYFCASSLGLAEGYEQYFGPGTRLTVT.

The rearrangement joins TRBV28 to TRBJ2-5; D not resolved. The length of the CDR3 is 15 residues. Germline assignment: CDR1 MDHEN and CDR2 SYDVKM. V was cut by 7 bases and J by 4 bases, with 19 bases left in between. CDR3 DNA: TGTGCCAGCACCTTGGGTGGGCCAGGTGGAGAGACCCAGTACTTC. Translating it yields CASTLGGPGGETQYF.

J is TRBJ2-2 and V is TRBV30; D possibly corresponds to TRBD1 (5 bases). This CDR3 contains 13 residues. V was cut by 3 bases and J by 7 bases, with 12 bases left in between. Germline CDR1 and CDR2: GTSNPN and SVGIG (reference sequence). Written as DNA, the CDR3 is TGTGCCTGGAGAGGATGGGGCGGCGGGGAGCTGTTTTTT. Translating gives CAWRGWGGGELFF.

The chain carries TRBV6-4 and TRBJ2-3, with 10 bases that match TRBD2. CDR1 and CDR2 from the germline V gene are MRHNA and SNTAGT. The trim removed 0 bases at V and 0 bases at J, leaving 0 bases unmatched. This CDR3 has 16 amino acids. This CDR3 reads CASSDSTSGSTDTQYF. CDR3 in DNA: TGTGCCAGCAGTGACTCGACTAGCGGGAGCACAGATACGCAGTATTTT.

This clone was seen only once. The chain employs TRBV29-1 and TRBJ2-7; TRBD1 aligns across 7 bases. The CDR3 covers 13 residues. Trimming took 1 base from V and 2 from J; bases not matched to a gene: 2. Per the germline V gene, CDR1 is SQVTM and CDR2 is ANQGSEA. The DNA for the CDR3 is TGCAGCGTTGAAGGGGACAGAGCCTACGAGCAGTACTTC. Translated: CSVEGDRAYEQYF.

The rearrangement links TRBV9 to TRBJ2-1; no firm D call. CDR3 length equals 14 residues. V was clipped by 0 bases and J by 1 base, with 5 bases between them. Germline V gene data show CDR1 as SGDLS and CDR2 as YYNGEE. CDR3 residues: CASSVVESYNEQFF. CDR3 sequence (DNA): TGTGCCAGCAGCGTAGTGGAGTCCTACAATGAGCAGTTCTTC.

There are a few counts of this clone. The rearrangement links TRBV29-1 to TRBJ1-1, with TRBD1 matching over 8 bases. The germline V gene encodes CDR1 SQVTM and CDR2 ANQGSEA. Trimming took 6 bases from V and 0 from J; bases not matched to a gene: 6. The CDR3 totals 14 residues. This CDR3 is CSVGTGGLNTEAFF. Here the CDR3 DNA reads TGCAGCGTCGGGACAGGAGGATTGAACACTGAAGCTTTCTTT. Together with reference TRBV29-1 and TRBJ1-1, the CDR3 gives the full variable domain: SAVISQKPSRDICQRGTSLTIQCQVDSQVTMMFWYRQQPGQSLTLIATANQGSEATYESGFVIDKFPISRPNLTFSTLTVSNMSPEDSSIYLCSVGTGGLNTEAFFGQGTRLTVV.

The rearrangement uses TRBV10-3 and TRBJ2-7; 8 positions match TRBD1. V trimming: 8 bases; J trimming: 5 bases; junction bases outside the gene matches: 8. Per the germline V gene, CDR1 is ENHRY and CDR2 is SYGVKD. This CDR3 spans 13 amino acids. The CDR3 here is CAIDSGQGHEQYF. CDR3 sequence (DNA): TGTGCCATCGATTCCGGACAGGGCCACGAGCAGTACTTC.

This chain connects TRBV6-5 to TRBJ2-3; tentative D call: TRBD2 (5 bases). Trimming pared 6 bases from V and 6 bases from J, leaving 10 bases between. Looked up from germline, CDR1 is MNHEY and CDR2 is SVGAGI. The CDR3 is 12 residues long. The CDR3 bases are TGTGCCAGCAGCCGACCGGGGGATACGCAGTATTTT. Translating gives CASSRPGDTQYF.

CDR3 residues: CASSFRGRSYEQYF. The CDR3 nucleotides are TGTGCCAGCAGTTTTCGTGGCAGATCCTACGAGCAGTACTTC. The chain uses TRBV28 and TRBJ2-7; D ambiguous. Trimming pared 3 bases from V and 1 base from J, leaving 10 bases between. Germline values: CDR1 MDHEN, CDR2 SYDVKM. This CDR3 spans 14 amino acids.

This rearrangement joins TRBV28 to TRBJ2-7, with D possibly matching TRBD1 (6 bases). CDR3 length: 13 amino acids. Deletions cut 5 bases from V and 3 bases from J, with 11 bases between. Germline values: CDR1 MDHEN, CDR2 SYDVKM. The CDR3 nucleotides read TGTGCCAGCAGTCCGATGGACAGCTACGAGCAGTACTTC. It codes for CASSPMDSYEQYF.

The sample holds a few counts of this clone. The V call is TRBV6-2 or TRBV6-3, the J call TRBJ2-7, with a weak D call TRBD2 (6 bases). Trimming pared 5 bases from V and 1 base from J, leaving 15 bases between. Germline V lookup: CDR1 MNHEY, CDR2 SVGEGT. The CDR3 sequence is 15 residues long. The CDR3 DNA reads TGTGCCAGCAGTCGGCGGGGTTATCAGTCCTACGAGCAGTACTTC. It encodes CASSRRGYQSYEQYF.

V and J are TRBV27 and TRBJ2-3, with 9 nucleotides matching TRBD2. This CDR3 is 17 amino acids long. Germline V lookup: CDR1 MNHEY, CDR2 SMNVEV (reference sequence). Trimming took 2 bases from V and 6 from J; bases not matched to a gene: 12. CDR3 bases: TGTGCCAGCAGTTTAAAGGCGGGGCGGGAGGGCCGCGATACGCAGTATTTT. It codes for CASSLKAGREGRDTQYF.

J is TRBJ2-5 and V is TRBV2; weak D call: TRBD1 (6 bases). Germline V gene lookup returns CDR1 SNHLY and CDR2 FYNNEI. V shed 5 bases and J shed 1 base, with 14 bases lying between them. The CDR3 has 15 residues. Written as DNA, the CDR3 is TGTGCCAGCAGTAAGACAGGAGCCCCCCAAGAGACCCAGTACTTC. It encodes CASSKTGAPQETQYF. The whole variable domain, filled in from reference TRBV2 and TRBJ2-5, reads EPEVTQTPSHQVTQMGQEVILRCVPISNHLYFYWYRQILGQKVEFLVSFYNNEISEKSEIFDDQFSVERPDGSNFTLKIRSTKLEDSAMYFCASSKTGAPQETQYFGPGTRLLVL.

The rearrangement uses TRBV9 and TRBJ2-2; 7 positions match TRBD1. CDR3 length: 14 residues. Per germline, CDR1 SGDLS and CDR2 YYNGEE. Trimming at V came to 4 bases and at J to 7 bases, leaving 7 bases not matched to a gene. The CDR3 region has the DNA TGTGCCAGCAGCCCCCGACAGGGCGGCGGGGAGCTGTTTTTT. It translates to CASSPRQGGGELFF.

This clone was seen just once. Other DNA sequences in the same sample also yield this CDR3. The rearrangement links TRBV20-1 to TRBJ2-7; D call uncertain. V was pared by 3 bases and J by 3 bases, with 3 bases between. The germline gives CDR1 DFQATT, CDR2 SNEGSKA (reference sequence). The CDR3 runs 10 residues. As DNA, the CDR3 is TGCAGTGCTAGCGGCTACGAGCAGTACTTC. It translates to CSASGYEQYF.